The clone carrying this T cell receptor (beta chain) has more than one count but fewer than ten. Its matching antigen is unknown. This specimen comes from a study of cytomegalovirus exposure and HLA in healthy donors. Study results and caveats: It emerged from a later analysis that several of the most significant clusters appeared to be linked to common viral pathogens. The classifier was said to identify cytomegalovirus status with high specificity and sensitivity. Most sequenced TCRs were rare (though some public TCRs occurred in many donors).

This CDR3 is 20 amino acids long. Trimming cost V 3 bases and J 4 bases; bases outside gene matches: 15. Germline CDR1 reads SGHNT; CDR2 reads YENEEA. Vbeta (60) and Jbeta (13) primers were used in the PCR. Repertoires were generated with immunoSEQ multiplex PCR, while TCRdb's copy carries only in-frame clones and drops some. The sample contains fewer than 140,000 clones, 70% to 75% of which appear only once. The gene calls are TRBV11-3 and TRBJ2-7; 16 nucleotides line up with TRBD2. This sequence was found in a female donor in good health and CMV-seronegative. The sequenced sample consisted of PBMCs. The CDR3 protein is CASSLSGPGLAGGPGYEQYF. In DNA, the CDR3 is TGTGCCAGCAGCTTGAGTGGACCGGGACTAGCGGGAGGGCCAGGATACGAGCAGTACTTC.